This TCR beta chain was captured in a study of Ad26.COV2.S vaccination and SARS-CoV-2 variants. The V end lost 6 bases, the J end lost 4 bases, and 6 bases lay between the germline ends. This CDR3 has 11 amino acids. TCRdb's table, derived via immunoSEQ multiplex PCR, lists solely in-frame clones and lacks some. The data show 350,000 to 450,000 clones, roughly four fifths seen once. Treatment in this sample: about 20 received Ad26.COV2.S at low or high dose, single or two shots; 5 received placebo; per-sample allocation not given. On day 63 after the first injection, vaccine and placebo recipients gave samples. This Boston cohort included adults aged 18-55 years.

The sample here was peripheral blood, taken in a trial of Ad26.COV2.S vaccine versus placebo. The sequence derives from a person between 18 and 65 years old who received the Ad26.COV2.S COVID-19 vaccine or a placebo. The gene calls are TRBV12-3 or TRBV12-4 and TRBJ1-2; D unresolved. As DNA, the CDR3 is TGTGCCAGCAGCTGGGCCTATGGCTACACCTTC. It codes for CASSWAYGYTF.